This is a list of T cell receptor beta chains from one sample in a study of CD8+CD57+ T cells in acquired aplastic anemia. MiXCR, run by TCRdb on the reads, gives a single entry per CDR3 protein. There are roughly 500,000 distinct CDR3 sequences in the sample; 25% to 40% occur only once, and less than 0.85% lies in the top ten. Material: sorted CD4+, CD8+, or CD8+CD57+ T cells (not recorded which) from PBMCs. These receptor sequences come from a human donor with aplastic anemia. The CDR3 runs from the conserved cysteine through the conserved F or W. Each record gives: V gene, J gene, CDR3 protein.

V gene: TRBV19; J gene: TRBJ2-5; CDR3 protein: CASSTLGRGGETQYF
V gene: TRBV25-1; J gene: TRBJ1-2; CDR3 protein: CASAEGGYGYTF
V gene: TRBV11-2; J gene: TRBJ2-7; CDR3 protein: CASSLVGPGTKYEQYF
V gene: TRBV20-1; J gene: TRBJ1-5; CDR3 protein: CSARRLTGTAHPQHF
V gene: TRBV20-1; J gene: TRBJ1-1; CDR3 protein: CSASSGRNTEAFF
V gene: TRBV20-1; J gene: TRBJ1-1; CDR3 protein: CSVVRGMNTEAFF
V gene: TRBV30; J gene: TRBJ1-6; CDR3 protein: CAWRQGDNSPLHF
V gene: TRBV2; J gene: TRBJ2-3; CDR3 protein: CASSGRSGGAADTQYF
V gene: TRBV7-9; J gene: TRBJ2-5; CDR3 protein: CASSKDTGVETQYF
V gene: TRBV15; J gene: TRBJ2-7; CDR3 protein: CATSRDSQTARGSGEQYF
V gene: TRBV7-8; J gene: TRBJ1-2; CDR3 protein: CASGQEGLNYGYTF
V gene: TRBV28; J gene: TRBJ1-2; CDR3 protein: CASSFQDRDRYTF
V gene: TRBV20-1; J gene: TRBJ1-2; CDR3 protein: CSARLPGVGYTF
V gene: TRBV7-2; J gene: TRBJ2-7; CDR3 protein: CASSIGQVSSYEQYF
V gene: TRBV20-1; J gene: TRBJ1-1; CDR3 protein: CSAYPRLIQVSNTEAFF
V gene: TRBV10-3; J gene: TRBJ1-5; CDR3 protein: CAISDGDRGNQPQHF
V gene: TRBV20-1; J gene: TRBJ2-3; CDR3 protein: CSASSREGSPDTQYF
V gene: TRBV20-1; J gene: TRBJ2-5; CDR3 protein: CSARAQGQGVQETQYF
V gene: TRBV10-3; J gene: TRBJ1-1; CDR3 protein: CAISGGTVLNVEAFF
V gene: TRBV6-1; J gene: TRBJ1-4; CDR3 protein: CASSEGTPTNEKLFF
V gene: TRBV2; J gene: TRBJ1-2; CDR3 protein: CASSSTGGDYGYTF
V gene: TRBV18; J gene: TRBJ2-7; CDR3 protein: CASSPRGQQSYEQYF
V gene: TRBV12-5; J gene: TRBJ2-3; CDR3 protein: CASGYNTDTQYF
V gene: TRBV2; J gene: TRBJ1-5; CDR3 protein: CASGTNNQPQHF
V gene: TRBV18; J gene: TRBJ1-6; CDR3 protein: CASSPRAGEQDSPLHF
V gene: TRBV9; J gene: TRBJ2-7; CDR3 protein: CASSVVERGPPYEQYF
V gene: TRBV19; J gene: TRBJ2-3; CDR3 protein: CASSQQGSTDTQYF
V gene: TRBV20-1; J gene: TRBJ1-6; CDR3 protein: CSAREAGRIHNSPLHF
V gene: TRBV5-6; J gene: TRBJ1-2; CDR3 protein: CASSVAVGGGIHLGGYTF
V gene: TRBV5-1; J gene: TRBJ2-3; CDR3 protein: CASSLVTGGQADTQYF
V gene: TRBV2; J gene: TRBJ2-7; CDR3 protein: CASRAGTHSYEQYF
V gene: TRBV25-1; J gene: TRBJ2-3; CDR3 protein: CASRGLAGAGDTQYF
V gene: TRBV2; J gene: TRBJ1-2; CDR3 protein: CASSAQGAGYGYTF
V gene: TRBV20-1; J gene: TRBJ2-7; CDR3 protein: CSARTGYYEQYF
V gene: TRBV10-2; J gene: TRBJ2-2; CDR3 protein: CASSQRGGGDTGELFF
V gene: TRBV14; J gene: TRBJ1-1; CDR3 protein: CASSRQQGTTEAFF
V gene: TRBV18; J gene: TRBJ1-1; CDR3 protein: CASSDSLNRDIEAFF
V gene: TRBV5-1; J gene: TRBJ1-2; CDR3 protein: CASSSVQGSGYTF
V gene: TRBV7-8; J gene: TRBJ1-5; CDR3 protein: CASSLEGQGAQPQHF
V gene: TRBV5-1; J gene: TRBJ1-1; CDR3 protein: CASSHEPGQLNTEAFF
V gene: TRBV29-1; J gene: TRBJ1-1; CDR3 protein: CSASRTAENTEAFF
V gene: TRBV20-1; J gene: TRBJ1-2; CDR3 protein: CSARGFDRNYGYTF
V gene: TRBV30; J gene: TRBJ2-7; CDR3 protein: CAWSGGVQYF
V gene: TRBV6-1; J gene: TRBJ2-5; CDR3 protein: CASRQTGVETQYF
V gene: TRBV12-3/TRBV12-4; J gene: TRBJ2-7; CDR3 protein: CASSSGRSYEQYF
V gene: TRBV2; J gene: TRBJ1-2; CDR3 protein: CASFRESLLYGYTF
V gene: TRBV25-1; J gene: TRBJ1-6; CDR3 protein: CASSVQGPPLHF
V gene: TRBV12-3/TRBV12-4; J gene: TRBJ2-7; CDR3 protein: CASSLQGLTYEQYF
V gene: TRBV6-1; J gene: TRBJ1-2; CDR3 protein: CASSEGYLSYVYGYTF
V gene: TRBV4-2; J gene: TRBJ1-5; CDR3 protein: CASSQEGSVYGQPQHF
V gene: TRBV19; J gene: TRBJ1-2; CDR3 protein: CASSIIWSDRLNYGYTF
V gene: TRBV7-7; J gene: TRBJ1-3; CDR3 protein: CASSPRGREGNIIYF
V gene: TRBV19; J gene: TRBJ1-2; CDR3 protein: CASSIGLQGRYGYTF
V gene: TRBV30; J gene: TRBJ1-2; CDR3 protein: CAWSVRVGVGANYGYTF
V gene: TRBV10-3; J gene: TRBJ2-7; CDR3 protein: CAISQREGLAAESSYEQYF
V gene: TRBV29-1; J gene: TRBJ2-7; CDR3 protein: CSVEGRDYEQYF
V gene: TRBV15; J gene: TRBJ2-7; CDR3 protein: CATRARGGSYEQYF